A single count supports the clone carrying this T cell receptor beta chain. The antigen is unknown. The sample is drawn from a study of vaccination and CD4 T cells after COVID-19. Study-wide context: Six men and four women formed the convalescents, two being Hispanic.

The Oncomine TCR Beta short-read assay was what sequenced the DNA obtained from cultured CD4+ T cells. TCRdb re-called the PCR reads with MiXCR, one entry per CDR3 protein. The sample yields nearly 20,000 distinct CDR3 sequences, around 83% seen once. The treatment: approximately 9-day PBMC culture with coronavirus spike peptide pools or control peptides (ViraFEST assay). ViraFEST used peptide pools to expand antigen-specific T cells and subsequently sequenced their TCRs. The germline V gene has CDR1 DFQATT and CDR2 SNEGSKA (reference sequence). The germline V and J ends were trimmed by 4 bases and 6 bases, with 9 bases remaining between them. The CDR3 consists of 12 residues. Findings and caveats of the study: Convalescent patients showed a median approximately 89% of reactive clones that were seen only post-vaccination.

This sequence joins TRBV20-1 and TRBJ2-2; D might be TRBD1 (6 bases). The clonotype comes from a human donor who received a COVID-19 vaccine. Sequenced here: CD4+ T cells from blood, cultured in vitro, sampled after SARS-CoV-2 vaccination. CDR3 loop: CSANRGSGELFF. CDR3 sequence (DNA): TGCAGTGCTAATAGGGGGTCCGGGGAGCTGTTTTTT.